This paragraph covers one T cell receptor beta chain sequence. Its specificity is not known. V lost 1 base, J lost 8 bases, and 14 bases lay in between. The CDR3 contains 14 residues. Germline V CDR1 and CDR2: LGHNT, FRNRAP. This entry comes from a study of T cell repertoires in cytomegalovirus infection. Study context: Public signatures in TCR beta pointed to CMV infection and matching HLA type.

TCRdb used MiXCR to reprocess the reads, holding one entry per CDR3 protein. Counted here are about 310,000 distinct CDR3 sequences, around 9.6% occurring once; the ten biggest clones make up around 2.5%. General study points: Identification of carriers of CMV plus the relevant HLA was performed using cumulative public TCR beta family frequency. Dominating the ex vivo response were TCR beta clonotypes that were CMV-specific and HLA-C-restricted.

The specimen sequenced was PBMCs. The chain links TRBV12-5 to TRBJ1-1, with D unclear. This TCR was recovered from a human donor in good health (CMV status not recorded). Some clones in this sample may be carry-over from other donors' samples. The CDR3 reads CASGLGTDRQEAFF. CDR3 nucleotides: TGTGCTAGTGGTTTGGGAACGGATCGCCAAGAAGCTTTCTTT.